These T cell receptor beta chains were read from a single sample in a study of T cell responses to AZD1222 COVID-19 vaccine. Generated by immunoSEQ multiplex PCR, the TCRdb table keeps only in-frame clones and is missing some. Counted here are roughly 140,000 clones, over 75% occurring once; the ten biggest clones make up over 3.5%. This material consisted of peripheral blood, taken on day 0 of AZD1222 vaccination. The receptor set was obtained from an adult in good health. The CDR3 runs from the conserved cysteine through the conserved F or W. The D gene is left open where the match is weak. Only part of the rows carry a size: once, few, many, or a class if the clone is expanded.

V gene,clone size,J gene,D gene,CDR3 length,CDR3 DNA,CDR3 protein
TRBV13,-,TRBJ2-3,TRBD2,15,TGTGCCAGCAGCCCGGCGACTAGCGGGAAAGATACGCAGTATTTT,CASSPATSGKDTQYF
TRBV30,-,TRBJ2-2,TRBD1,15,TGTGCCTGGAGCGAGGACAGGTTCAACACCGGGGAGCTGTTTTTT,CAWSEDRFNTGELFF
TRBV30,-,TRBJ2-1,TRBD2,17,TGTGCCTGGAGCCGACGGACCAGCGGGGGCCCGTACAATGAGCAGTTCTTC,CAWSRRTSGGPYNEQFF
TRBV28,-,TRBJ1-1,-,11,TGTGCCAGCAGTTTCAGGGTTGAAGCTTTCTTT,CASSFRVEAFF
TRBV6-5,few,TRBJ1-5,TRBD1,13,TGTGCCAGCAGCAGACAGGGAGGTCAGCCCCAGCATTTT,CASSRQGGQPQHF
TRBV30,-,TRBJ1-1,-,9,TGTGCCTGCACACGCGAAGCTTTCTTT,CACTREAFF
TRBV4-1,-,TRBJ1-5,-,16,TGCGCCAGCAGCCTTTTCGTTTCGGGGGGCAATCAGCCCCAGCATTTT,CASSLFVSGGNQPQHF
TRBV19,-,TRBJ1-1,-,12,TGTGCCAGTAGTATATGGGGCCAGACAGCTTTCTTT,CASSIWGQTAFF
TRBV6-5,-,TRBJ1-5,TRBD1,14,TGTGCCAGCAGTAGGGGACAGGGGAACCAGCCCCAGCATTTT,CASSRGQGNQPQHF
TRBV4-2,-,TRBJ1-5,-,17,TGTGCCAGCAGCCAAGGAGATTCGTCGGGATACGGTCAGCCCCAGCATTTT,CASSQGDSSGYGQPQHF
TRBV3-1/TRBV3-2,-,TRBJ1-2,-,13,TGTGCCAGCAGCCAAGACAGTCGCTATGGCTACACCTTC,CASSQDSRYGYTF
TRBV7-9,-,TRBJ1-3,-,11,TGTGCCAGCAACCCCCAAAGCACCATATATTTT,CASNPQSTIYF
TRBV30,-,TRBJ1-2,-,13,TGTGCCTGGAGTGTAACTGGGGGTGGTGGCTACACCTTC,CAWSVTGGGGYTF
TRBV28,-,TRBJ1-2,-,15,TGTGCCAGCCACCCGGGTGGGGGGCCTTCCTATGGCTACACCTTC,CASHPGGGPSYGYTF
TRBV27,-,TRBJ1-6,TRBD1,14,TGTGCCAGCAGTATCCAGGGGGTAGCTTCACCCCTCCACTTT,CASSIQGVASPLHF
TRBV6-5,-,TRBJ2-6,-,15,TGTGCCAGCACCCCCGGGGAATCTGGGGCCAACGTCCTGACTTTC,CASTPGESGANVLTF
TRBV10-3,few,TRBJ1-2,TRBD1,14,TGTGCCATCAGTGAGCCCCCAGGGGGCATCGGCTACACCTTC,CAISEPPGGIGYTF
TRBV27,-,TRBJ1-6,-,16,TGTGCCAGCACAGCCTTTACAGCCTCCTATAATTCACCCCTCCACTTT,CASTAFTASYNSPLHF
TRBV18,-,TRBJ2-5,-,15,TGTGCCAGCTCACCGTTTGCGGATTTCCAAGAGACCCAGTACTTC,CASSPFADFQETQYF
TRBV6-5,-,TRBJ2-2,-,14,TGTGCCAGCAGTTTGAGGAATAACACCGGGGAGCTGTTTTTT,CASSLRNNTGELFF
TRBV7-6,-,TRBJ1-3,-,19,TGTGCCACCACAATATTCCCCGGCAGCGCCGGAGGCAGGGGAAACACCATATATTTT,CATTIFPGSAGGRGNTIYF
TRBV5-1,-,TRBJ1-3,-,16,TGCGCCAGCAGCTTGGCCCCGGGGTCCTCTGGAAACACCATATATTTT,CASSLAPGSSGNTIYF
TRBV11-2,-,TRBJ1-1,-,17,TGTGCCAGCAGGCATTACGGCGGGGTAAAGAAGAACACTGAAGCTTTCTTT,CASRHYGGVKKNTEAFF
TRBV30,-,TRBJ1-5,-,12,TGTGCCTGGAGTGGCGGCAATCAGCCCCAGCATTTT,CAWSGGNQPQHF
TRBV5-1,-,TRBJ2-2,-,15,TGCGCCAGCATTGCCAGCTCGATGAACACCGGGGAGCTGTTTTTT,CASIASSMNTGELFF
TRBV29-1,once,TRBJ1-1,-,13,TGCAGCGGGGCCGGAGGGCGGGACACTGAAGCTTTCTTT,CSGAGGRDTEAFF
TRBV19,-,TRBJ2-5,-,13,TGTGCCACTAGACCGCAGGGGAAAGAGACCCAGTACTTC,CATRPQGKETQYF
TRBV15,-,TRBJ1-3,-,17,TGTGCCACCAGCAGAGATTACCCCGGTGGGACTGGAAACACCATATATTTT,CATSRDYPGGTGNTIYF
TRBV11-2,-,TRBJ2-3,-,16,TGTGCCAGCAGCTACGGACAGTCACGCTTTTCAGATACGCAGTATTTT,CASSYGQSRFSDTQYF
TRBV10-1,-,TRBJ2-2,TRBD1,16,TGCGCCAGCAGTCCGTTCCGGGACAGTAACACCGGGGAGCTGTTTTTT,CASSPFRDSNTGELFF
TRBV6-4,few,TRBJ2-5,-,13,TGTGCCAGCAGTGTGGACTCGGGGGAGACCCAGTACTTC,CASSVDSGETQYF
TRBV7-2,-,TRBJ1-1,-,13,TGTGCCAGCAGCTTAGGGAGATACACTGAAGCTTTCTTT,CASSLGRYTEAFF
TRBV20-1,once,TRBJ2-7,-,14,TGCAGTGCTAGTAGCGTGACACCTCCTTACGAGCAGTACTTC,CSASSVTPPYEQYF
TRBV6-5,-,TRBJ1-5,TRBD1,14,TGTGCCAGCGGTACCGACAGGGTCAATCAGCCCCAGCATTTT,CASGTDRVNQPQHF
TRBV10-2,once,TRBJ2-1,-,14,TGCGCCAGCACCGGTGGAGGGGGGGGTTATGAGCAGTTCTTC,CASTGGGGGYEQFF
TRBV2,-,TRBJ2-1,TRBD2,14,TGTGCCAGCAGTAGCGGGAGAACCCACAATGAGCAGTTCTTC,CASSSGRTHNEQFF
TRBV29-1,-,TRBJ1-1,-,13,TGCAGCGGGAAAGGGGTTACGGGCACTGAAGCTTTCTTT,CSGKGVTGTEAFF
TRBV6-5,-,TRBJ2-7,-,16,TGTGCCAGCAGTTACTCGTTACAGGGCCGATTCTACGAGCAGTACTTC,CASSYSLQGRFYEQYF
TRBV6-5,once,TRBJ1-1,-,14,TGTGCCAGCAGATTAAGAAGTAAGAACACTGAAGCTTTCTTT,CASRLRSKNTEAFF
TRBV18,-,TRBJ1-1,-,12,TGTGCCAGCTCATCGGAGCACCAGGGAGCTTTCTTT,CASSSEHQGAFF
TRBV4-1,-,TRBJ1-4,-,16,TGCGCCAGCAGCCATCGTCTCGGTAGGGAAGGAAGAAAACTGTTTTTT,CASSHRLGREGRKLFF
TRBV7-2,-,TRBJ2-7,TRBD2,17,TGTGCCAGCAGCGCAGGGGGGACTAGCGGGAGGACCTACGAGCAGTACTTC,CASSAGGTSGRTYEQYF